This TCR beta chain was sequenced in a study of beta chain features in type 1 diabetes. In the case of this clone: Its target is not known.

General study findings and limits: Moderate yet significant TCRB CDR3 shortening was seen in Type 1 diabetes patients in all four CD4+ subsets.

Sampling consisted of one heparinised blood draw per donor, averaging around 120 mL. Investigators reverse transcribed all isolated RNA, so they sequenced expressed TCRB transcripts. Method: immunoSEQ multiplex PCR; TCRdb's copy keeps in-frame clones and lacks some. Here the sample spans some 240,000 clones, roughly 17% being singletons. This CDR3 has 14 amino acids. The V and J ends lost 3 bases and 7 bases respectively, with 12 bases between them. Germline assignment: CDR1 SGHTA and CDR2 FQGNSA. V usage is TRBV7-2 and J usage is TRBJ1-4; D remains ambiguous. The sample consisted of naive CD4+ T cells from blood. This TCR was sampled from a young man with type 1 diabetes. DNA for the CDR3: TGTGCCAGCAGCTTGAGTAGGCTGGGTGAAAAACTGTTTTTT. As protein: CASSLSRLGEKLFF.